This TCR beta chain was documented in a study of Graves' ophthalmopathy and Graves' hyperthyroidism. Moderate-to-severe activity, with CAS ≥3, NOSPECS ≥4 and duration under 3 months, characterized the donors with ophthalmopathy. Sampling about 10 ml of fresh peripheral blood provided the PBMCs. The authors amplified TCR beta CDR3 regions, and they did so from RNA transcripts for repertoire sequencing. Investigators did first-round RT-PCR with HTBI primers, then second-round multiplex PCR. Via MiXCR, TCRdb re-called the multiplex PCR reads, giving one row per CDR3 protein. The table has fewer than 600,000 distinct CDR3 sequences, approximately 15% seen once. Findings and caveats of the study: This model predicted ophthalmopathy progression (sensitivity 60% to 71%, specificity roughly 72%). Among thyroid clonotypes expanded above 0.001 frequency, most also appeared in blood.

On this clonotype itself: What it recognizes is unknown.

CDR1 and CDR2 from the germline V gene are MNHEY and SVGEGT. CDR3 length: 13 residues. The V and J ends lost 5 bases and 4 bases respectively, with 11 bases between them. Sequencing input: blood. V and J are TRBV6-2 or TRBV6-3 and TRBJ1-2; TRBD1 is a possible D gene (5 bases). The source is a woman in her 30s with Graves' ophthalmopathy. CDR3 loop: CASSAGTSYGYTF. The CDR3 DNA sequence: TGTGCCAGCAGTGCCGGGACGAGCTATGGCTACACCTTC.